What follows are 21 T cell receptor beta chains derived from one specimen sequenced in a study of cytotoxic CD8 clonotypes in ibrutinib-treated CLL. Produced via immunoSEQ multiplex PCR; TCRdb's table is partial and in-frame only. The sample yields some 290,000 clones, about 80% seen once. The source was PBMCs, collected before ibrutinib treatment. All receptors come from a human donor with chronic lymphocytic leukemia.

The chain has TRBV4-1 and TRBJ2-5, with 7 bases lining up with TRBD2. Germline V CDR1 and CDR2: MGHRA, YSYEKL. The CDR3 contains 13 residues. The J segment lost 1 base and the V segment lost 8 bases, leaving 4 bases of the junction unmatched. The CDR3 is CASGRTSQETQYF. CDR3 coding DNA: TGCGCCAGCGGTCGGACTAGCCAAGAGACCCAGTACTTC.

The rearrangement joins TRBV13 to TRBJ1-2; no clear D. This CDR3 has 16 residues. Germline assignment: CDR1 PRHDT and CDR2 FYEKMQ (reference sequence). With 4 bases removed from V and 2 bases from J, the gap between germline ends came to 17 bases. CDR3 in DNA: TGTGCCAGCAGCTCGATAGTAAACCGTCCGAACTATGGCTACACCTTC. Amino acid sequence: CASSSIVNRPNYGYTF.

The rearrangement links TRBV10-3 to TRBJ1-5, with no clear D. This CDR3 is 14 amino acids long. Germline V CDR1 and CDR2: ENHRY, SYGVKD. Trimming removed 8 bases at V and 2 bases at J, with 13 bases between. In DNA, the CDR3 is TGTGCCATCGGGGAGGGTTTGGGCAATCAGCCCCAGCATTTT. As protein: CAIGEGLGNQPQHF.

V is TRBV2 and J is TRBJ2-7; D remains ambiguous. V was shortened by 6 bases and J by 2 bases, with 11 bases between the two germline ends. Germline CDR1 SNHLY, CDR2 FYNNEI. The CDR3 runs to 13 residues. The CDR3 spells CASSSGGTYEQYF. In DNA, the CDR3 is TGTGCCAGCAGCTCGGGCGGAACCTACGAGCAGTACTTC.

V is TRBV25-1 and J is TRBJ2-7; possible D gene TRBD1, 6 bases. The germline gives CDR1 MGHDK, CDR2 SYGVNS. Trimming removed 6 bases at V and 2 bases at J, with 17 bases between. The CDR3 covers 15 residues. CDR3 DNA sequence: TGTGCCAGCAGCAGGGGTGGGTTGGGCGCCTACGAGCAGTACTTC. Translation: CASSRGGLGAYEQYF.

V is TRBV7-9 and J is TRBJ1-1; no reliable D call. The germline CDR1 and CDR2 sequences are SEHNR and FQNEAQ (reference sequence). This CDR3 is built from 13 residues. The V end lost 5 bases, the J end lost 5 bases, and 12 bases lay between the germline ends. The CDR3 DNA reads TGTGCCAGCAGCGGTCGACGAGGTACTGAAGCTTTCTTT. This codes for CASSGRRGTEAFF. The complete variable domain, with remaining parts taken from reference TRBV7-9 and TRBJ1-1, reads DTGVSQNPRHKITKRGQNVTFRCDPISEHNRLYWYRQTLGQGPEFLTYFQNEAQLEKSRLLSDRFSAERPKGSFSTLEIQRTEQGDSAMYLCASSGRRGTEAFFGQGTRLTVV.

The V gene is TRBV4-3, the J gene TRBJ2-6; D unclear. Germline values: CDR1 LGHNA, CDR2 YSLEER. Trimming stripped 3 bases from V and 0 bases from J, with 9 bases between. The CDR3 is made up of 16 amino acids. The CDR3 DNA reads TGCGCCAGCAGCCACATGACGGGCTCTGGGGCCAACGTCCTGACTTTC. Translation: CASSHMTGSGANVLTF.

The V call is TRBV11-2, the J call TRBJ1-4; D not certain. The CDR3 spans 17 residues. CDR1 is SGHAT and CDR2 is FQNNGV in the germline V gene. V lost 0 bases and J lost 3, with 14 bases in between. DNA for the CDR3: TGTGCCAGCAGCTTAGATCGAATAGGGTGGGCTAATGAAAAACTGTTTTTT. This codes for CASSLDRIGWANEKLFF.

This sequence joins TRBV9 and TRBJ2-1; D perhaps matches TRBD2 (6 bases). Deletions cut 2 bases from V and 7 bases from J, with 10 bases between. The V gene's germline CDR1 is SGDLS and CDR2 YYNGEE. The CDR3 extends over 13 amino acids. The CDR3 loop is CASSVIGGNEQFF. The CDR3 nucleotides are TGTGCCAGCAGCGTGATTGGGGGGAATGAGCAGTTCTTC. The full variable domain, with the rest looked up from reference TRBV9 and TRBJ2-1, is DSGVTQTPKHLITATGQRVTLRCSPRSGDLSVYWYQQSLDQGLQFLIQYYNGEERAKGNILERFSAQQFPDLHSELNLSSLELGDSALYFCASSVIGGNEQFFGPGTRLTVL.

V gene TRBV25-1 combines with J gene TRBJ2-7, with a weak D call TRBD1 (6 bases). V lost 4 bases, J lost 1 base, and 14 bases lay in between. Germline loops: CDR1 MGHDK, CDR2 SYGVNS. The CDR3 contains 15 residues. The CDR3 here is CASSASGTNSYEQYF. The CDR3, as DNA: TGTGCCAGCAGTGCGTCCGGGACAAATTCCTACGAGCAGTACTTC.

V gene TRBV11-1 combines with J gene TRBJ2-7, with TRBD1 matching over 9 bases. The V segment lost 5 bases and the J segment 0 bases; nucleotides outside the gene matches: 8. The CDR3 sequence is 16 residues long. Germline CDR1 reads SGHAT; CDR2 reads FQDESV (reference sequence). The CDR3 loop is CASSTQGALFSYEQYF. CDR3 in DNA: TGTGCCAGCAGCACACAGGGGGCCCTCTTCTCCTACGAGCAGTACTTC.

Concerning this clone itself: The DNA is left out, because the CDR3 cannot be placed on it with certainty; the CDR3 is given as TCRdb lists it. This chain joins TRBV30 and TRBJ1-2. Germline assignment: CDR1 GTSNPN and CDR2 SVGIG (reference sequence). A total of 13 residues make up the CDR3, ends included. CDR3 protein: CAWSVLLLEGYTF.

The CDR3 is CASSHRNQNTGELFF. The CDR3, as DNA: TGTGCCAGCTCACACAGGAATCAGAACACCGGGGAGCTGTTTTTT. The chain employs TRBV18 and TRBJ2-2; tentative D call: TRBD1 (5 bases). The CDR3 is made up of 15 amino acids. The germline V and J ends were trimmed by 4 bases and 1 base, with 10 bases remaining between them. The germline gives CDR1 KGHSH, CDR2 LQKENI.

CDR3 sequence: CASSYSVTGQETQYF. The CDR3, as DNA: TGTGCCAGCAGTTACTCGGTGACAGGCCAAGAGACCCAGTACTTC. The J gene is TRBJ2-5, the V gene TRBV6-5; weak D call: TRBD1 (6 bases). The CDR3 has 15 amino acids. Germline CDR1 is MNHEY and CDR2 is SVGAGI. V lost 0 bases to trimming and J lost 1 base, with 9 bases between them.

The chain links TRBV19 to TRBJ1-5; 8 nucleotides agree with TRBD1. After removal of 1 base from V and 3 bases from J, the junction contained 2 bases not matched to a gene. There are 15 residues in the CDR3. CDR1 is LNHDA, CDR2 SQIVND, per germline (reference sequence). DNA of the CDR3: TGTGCCAGTAGTATAGGGACAGGGTTCAATCAGCCCCAGCATTTT. Protein product: CASSIGTGFNQPQHF.

The genes are TRBV7-2 and TRBJ2-2, with a tentative D call TRBD2 (5 bases). Trimming left V 2 bases short and J 7 bases short, with 8 bases between. The CDR3 consists of 13 residues. The germline V gene has CDR1 SGHTA and CDR2 FQGNSA. This chain's CDR3 is CASSLRELGELFF. CDR3 in DNA: TGTGCCAGCAGCTTAAGGGAGCTCGGGGAGCTGTTTTTT.

The chain employs TRBV6-1 and TRBJ2-3, with D unclear. Looked up from germline, CDR1 is MNHNS and CDR2 is SASEGT. Deletions cut 4 bases from V and 1 base from J, with 9 bases between. The CDR3 runs to 14 residues. The CDR3 reads CASSVSRRTDTQYF. The DNA for the CDR3 is TGTGCCAGCAGTGTATCACGACGCACAGATACGCAGTATTTT.

The chain combines TRBV6-1 with TRBJ1-5; 8 bases are a match to TRBD1. Unmatched junction bases numbered 6, after V lost 4 bases and J lost 4 bases. This CDR3 spans 15 amino acids. Germline assignment: CDR1 MNHNS and CDR2 SASEGT. The CDR3 loop reads CASSGGQGGNQPQHF. The CDR3 DNA reads TGTGCCAGCAGTGGCGGACAGGGTGGGAATCAGCCCCAGCATTTT.

The genes are TRBV9 and TRBJ1-2; D is undetermined. This CDR3 has 13 amino acids. CDR1 is SGDLS and CDR2 is YYNGEE in the germline V gene. Trimming took 0 bases from V and 5 from J, leaving 8 bases between them. The chain's CDR3 is CASSVDEEYGYTF. The CDR3 region has the DNA TGTGCCAGCAGCGTAGACGAGGAGTATGGCTACACCTTC.

The chain combines TRBV7-8 with TRBJ1-2; a possible D gene is TRBD1 (6 bases). Trimming shortened V by 5 bases and J by 9 bases, and 22 bases separated the two germline ends. The CDR3 extends over 15 amino acids. Germline V lookup: CDR1 SGHVS, CDR2 FQNEAQ. In DNA form, the CDR3 reads TGTGCCAGCAGCGCGCATGGACAGCCCCCTGGAAGCTACACCTTC. Translation: CASSAHGQPPGSYTF.

The CDR3 protein is CASSPDPFEPYEQYF. The CDR3 DNA reads TGTGCCAGCTCACCGGATCCTTTTGAGCCCTACGAGCAGTACTTC. The V call is TRBV18, the J call TRBJ2-7; D call uncertain. Germline values: CDR1 KGHSH, CDR2 LQKENI. The CDR3 covers 15 residues. Trimming removed 3 bases at V and 2 bases at J, with 14 bases between.